This T cell receptor (beta chain) was observed in a study of T cell responses to AZD1222 COVID-19 vaccine. On this clone: Its cognate antigen is unknown.

The study's findings and limits: Samples come after the peak T cell response, not at day 14. Among the donors, most were white British and more were female, and clonal diversity was possibly underestimated. Baseline seropositives among AZD1222 recipients totaled only six or seven.

The method was immunoSEQ multiplex PCR; TCRdb's version includes in-frame clones alone and lacks a portion of them. Altogether 90,000 to 150,000 clones are present, roughly nine tenths being singletons, with the ten largest covering under 3%. The CDR3 contains 13 residues. Trimming took 4 bases from V and 9 from J, leaving 14 bases between them. Germline loops: CDR1 SGHKS, CDR2 YYEKEE (reference sequence). The rearrangement uses TRBV5-5 and TRBJ1-5; D perhaps matches TRBD1 (5 bases). Here the sequenced sample was peripheral blood, taken 28 days after the second AZD1222 dose. The source is an adult who received the AZD1222 COVID-19 vaccine. The CDR3 region is CASSRRGAPPQHF. The CDR3, as DNA: TGTGCCAGCAGCCGGAGGGGCGCCCCGCCCCAGCATTTT.